Listed here is a single TCR beta chain. This entry comes from a study of low-dose radiotherapy and immunotherapy resistance in tumors. Each donor was administered nivolumab, ipilimumab, aspirin, low-dose cyclophosphamide and low-dose radiotherapy. Primers used for first-strand cDNA, a TRAV- and TRBV-specific set, covered both alpha and beta chains. TCR amplification ran roughly 21 PCR cycles using constant-region and V-primer adapter primers. Via MiXCR, TCRdb re-called the reads, giving one row per CDR3 protein. Found here are 9,500 to 15,000 distinct CDR3 sequences, 76% of them singletons; the top ten hold roughly 3.2%. CDR3 length equals 16 residues. Germline V gene data show CDR1 as SGHTA and CDR2 as FQGNSA. The junction had 7 bases not matched to a gene; V was cut back by 3 bases and J by 9 bases.

The clonotype originates from a human donor with advanced metastatic prostate, ovarian, gallbladder or colorectal cancer (not recorded which). This table probably holds off-target reads from a library built for another chain. The chain recombines TRBV7-2 with TRBJ2-1, with 14 bases lining up with TRBD2. The CDR3 reads CASSFPGLAGVSEQFF. The DNA of the CDR3 is TGTGCCAGCAGCTTCCCGGGACTAGCGGGAGTCAGTGAGCAGTTCTTC.